These 22 T cell receptor beta chains came from one sample sequenced in a study of OX40 agonist ivuxolimab in advanced cancers. Profiling relied on immunoSEQ multiplex PCR, and the TCRdb table lists in-frame clones only, not all of them. The sample shows around 43,000 clones, less than 90% of them seen only once. The sample consisted of CD4+ or CD8+ T cells sorted from blood, taken in a trial of the OX40 agonist ivuxolimab. These receptors came from an adult with an advanced solid tumor such as melanoma, head and neck, liver or kidney cancer.

The rearrangement uses TRBV6-1 and TRBJ2-5; no reliable D call. The germline V gene encodes CDR1 MNHNS and CDR2 SASEGT. V was cut by 2 bases and J by 5 bases, with 18 bases left in between. This CDR3 has 16 amino acids. The CDR3 DNA reads as TGTGCCAGCAGTGAATCCCGGGTTAGCCGGTTGGAGACCCAGTACTTC. This gives the protein CASSESRVSRLETQYF.

CDR3 protein: CASSVGGGSGGPRETQYF. The CDR3 DNA reads as TGTGCCAGCAGCGTAGGAGGGGGTAGCGGGGGCCCCCGGGAGACCCAGTACTTC. The chain carries TRBV9 and TRBJ2-5; TRBD2 matches 9 bases. V shed 0 bases, J shed 5 bases, and the junction held 14 bases outside the gene matches. The germline V gene encodes CDR1 SGDLS and CDR2 YYNGEE. CDR3 length equals 18 residues.

This clone was observed a handful of times. The gene calls are TRBV13 and TRBJ1-2; D uncertain. The CDR3 runs to 15 residues. The V end was cut by 0 bases, the J end by 2 bases, with 10 bases between. CDR1 and CDR2 from the germline V gene are PRHDT and FYEKMQ (reference sequence). CDR3 bases: TGTGCCAGCAGCTTAGGTTTGGGTAGGAACTATGGCTACACCTTC. Residues: CASSLGLGRNYGYTF.

CDR3 nucleotide sequence: TGTGCCAGCAGTTTGGGATCCTACAATGAGCAGTTCTTC. Translation gives CASSLGSYNEQFF. The gene calls are TRBV28 and TRBJ2-1; D ambiguous. V was trimmed by 3 bases and J by 1 base, leaving 4 bases between them. CDR1 is MDHEN and CDR2 is SYDVKM in the germline V gene. The CDR3 covers 13 residues.

The chain has TRBV7-8 and TRBJ2-7, with 10 bases matching TRBD2. This CDR3 is built from 15 residues. CDR1 SGHVS and CDR2 FQNEAQ come from the germline V gene. Trimming removed 3 bases from V and 3 bases from J; junction bases left unmatched: 5. In DNA, the CDR3 is TGTGCCAGCAGCTTGCTTACTAGCGGGAACTACGAGCAGTACTTC. Amino acids: CASSLLTSGNYEQYF.

The chain employs TRBV7-6 and TRBJ2-3, with 11 bases fitting TRBD2. The CDR3 is 17 residues long. J lost 1 base, V lost 5 bases, and 8 bases had no gene match. In germline, CDR1 is SGHVS, CDR2 FNYEAQ. DNA of the CDR3: TGTGCCAGCAGCCCATTAGGGGGACTAGCGGGCACAGATACGCAGTATTTT. Translated: CASSPLGGLAGTDTQYF.

This chain uses TRBV7-9 with TRBJ2-7; 12 bases map to TRBD2. V was clipped by 5 bases and J by 3 bases; unmatched bases: 5. There are 15 residues in the CDR3. Germline V lookup: CDR1 SEHNR, CDR2 FQNEAQ (reference sequence). Here the CDR3 DNA reads TGTGCCAGCAGCCCTCCGACTAGCGGGAGCTACGAGCAGTACTTC. Translating gives CASSPPTSGSYEQYF.

This rearrangement joins TRBV5-1 to TRBJ2-5, with 7 nucleotides matching TRBD1. Germline V gene sequence: CDR1 SGHRS, CDR2 YFSETQ. The length of the CDR3 is 17 residues. Losses at the gene ends were 4 bases for V and 2 bases for J; bases not matched to a gene: 14. This chain's CDR3 is CASSPEVVGRGQETQYF. The CDR3 DNA is TGCGCCAGCAGCCCGGAGGTGGTTGGCAGGGGGCAAGAGACCCAGTACTTC.

This clone appeared once. The J gene is TRBJ2-3, the V gene TRBV6-6; a weak D match, TRBD2 (5 bases). The CDR3 consists of 16 residues. V shed 7 bases and J shed 3 bases, with 20 bases lying between them. Per germline, CDR1 MNHNY and CDR2 SVGAGI (reference sequence). CDR3 nucleotides: TGTGCCAGCACATTAACGAGTGGAGAGCGGACAGATACGCAGTATTTT. Its translation is CASTLTSGERTDTQYF.

This chain connects TRBV28 to TRBJ2-7; 9 bases fit TRBD1. CDR1 MDHEN and CDR2 SYDVKM come from the germline V gene. The CDR3 sequence is 14 residues long. V was clipped by 5 bases and J by 2 bases; unmatched bases: 4. CDR3: CASSPGTGTYEQYF. DNA of the CDR3: TGTGCCAGCAGTCCAGGGACAGGGACCTACGAGCAGTACTTC.

This clone was recorded only once. The chain employs TRBV19 and TRBJ2-7; D call uncertain. The germline CDR1 and CDR2 sequences are LNHDA and SQIVND (reference sequence). The CDR3 has 11 residues. V lost 10 bases to trimming and J lost 4 bases, with 11 bases between them. Here the CDR3 reads CATLWGYEQYF. The CDR3 DNA is TGTGCCACCCTGTGGGGTTACGAGCAGTACTTC. The variable domain in full, with the rest retrieved from reference TRBV19 and TRBJ2-7, is DGGITQSPKYLFRKEGQNVTLSCEQNLNHDAMYWYRQDPGQGLRLIYYSQIVNDFQKGDIAEGYSVSREKKESFPLTVTSAQKNPTAFYLCATLWGYEQYFGPGTRLTVT.

This clone is medium-sized in the sample. This rearrangement joins TRBV7-2 to TRBJ1-3; the D gene is possibly TRBD1 (5 bases). V dropped 6 bases and J dropped 8 bases, with 11 bases sitting between them. Germline V CDR1 and CDR2: SGHTA, FQGNSA. The CDR3 runs to 12 residues. The CDR3 protein is CASRGVVDTIYF. The CDR3 DNA follows: TGTGCCAGCAGGGGGGTTGTCGACACCATATATTTT.

The chain employs TRBV11-2 and TRBJ1-2; the D is unclear. CDR3 size: 13 residues. V was pared by 2 bases and J by 6 bases, with 10 bases between. In germline, CDR1 is SGHAT, CDR2 FQNNGV. CDR3 bases: TGTGCCAGCAGCTTACGCCAACGTGATGGCTACACCTTC. Protein sequence: CASSLRQRDGYTF.

The chain links TRBV9 to TRBJ2-1, with 9 bases aligning to TRBD1. Per the germline V gene, CDR1 is SGDLS and CDR2 is YYNGEE. V lost 3 bases, J lost 3 bases, and 10 bases stayed unmatched. This CDR3 is 17 amino acids long. CDR3 region: CASSGSPQGANYNEQFF. The CDR3 nucleotides are TGTGCCAGCAGCGGTAGTCCACAGGGGGCGAACTACAATGAGCAGTTCTTC. Full variable domain (remainder filled in from reference TRBV9 and TRBJ2-1): DSGVTQTPKHLITATGQRVTLRCSPRSGDLSVYWYQQSLDQGLQFLIQYYNGEERAKGNILERFSAQQFPDLHSELNLSSLELGDSALYFCASSGSPQGANYNEQFFGPGTRLTVL.

The rearrangement links TRBV2 to TRBJ1-2; the match to TRBD1 covers 9 bases. The CDR3 contains 19 residues. Germline CDR1 reads SNHLY; CDR2 reads FYNNEI. J gave up 4 bases and V 6 bases, and 21 bases lay outside the gene matches. The CDR3 here is CASRIYRDREEGAIYGYTF. CDR3 bases: TGTGCCAGCAGGATATACCGGGACAGGGAAGAGGGGGCCATCTATGGCTACACCTTC.

V usage is TRBV27 and J usage is TRBJ2-3; TRBD1 matches 7 bases. V lost 6 bases and J lost 4; bases outside the gene matches: 7. Germline CDR1 MNHEY, CDR2 SMNVEV (reference sequence). This CDR3 contains 14 residues. CDR3 in DNA: TGTGCCAGCAGCCTCTCGCAGGGGGCAGATACGCAGTATTTT. Its protein product is CASSLSQGADTQYF.

This chain connects TRBV4-2 to TRBJ2-1, with 7 positions matching TRBD2. V dropped 1 base and J dropped 7; count of bases not matched to a gene: 10. Germline CDR1 and CDR2: LGHNA and YNFKEQ. CDR3 length: 16 amino acids. The DNA for the CDR3 is TGTGCCAGCAGCCAAGGGCTAGAGGGAGGGAGGAATGAGCAGTTCTTC. Translated, it gives CASSQGLEGGRNEQFF.

This clone was seen a handful of times. This chain connects TRBV2 to TRBJ1-5, with 11 bases matching TRBD1. V lost 5 bases, J lost 3 bases, and 6 bases stayed unmatched. The CDR3 contains 16 residues. Germline CDR1 and CDR2: SNHLY and FYNNEI. Written as DNA, the CDR3 is TGTGCCAGCAGTACCCCGGACAGGGGGCCCAATCAGCCCCAGCATTTT. Translated: CASSTPDRGPNQPQHF.

The chain joins TRBV7-2 to TRBJ1-2; D is possibly TRBD1 (5 bases). Trimming cost V 8 bases and J 3 bases, with 13 bases left between them. From germline, CDR1 is SGHTA and CDR2 FQGNSA. The CDR3 is 13 amino acids. In DNA form, the CDR3 reads TGTGCCAGCTTGTCACAGGACCACTATGGCTACACCTTC. Translation gives CASLSQDHYGYTF. Full variable domain (rest looked up from reference TRBV7-2 and TRBJ1-2): GAGVSQSPSNKVTEKGKDVELRCDPISGHTALYWYRQSLGQGLEFLIYFQGNSAPDKSGLPSDRFSAERTGGSVSTLTIQRTQQEDSAVYLCASLSQDHYGYTFGSGTRLTVV.

The chain combines TRBV2 with TRBJ2-5; possibly TRBD2 for D (5 bases). The DNA end lines up better with TRBJ2-7; the J call may be wrong. Germline V gene lookup returns CDR1 SNHLY and CDR2 FYNNEI. CDR3 size: 15 residues. Here the CDR3 DNA reads TGTGCCAGCAGAGAGGGCGCAGCTGCCTCCTACGAGCAGTACTTC. This codes for CASREGAAASYEQYF.

The CDR3 spells CASSQARGSGNTIYF. The CDR3, as DNA: TGTGCCAGCAGCCAGGCCAGGGGATCTGGAAACACCATATATTTT. V usage is TRBV14 and J usage is TRBJ1-3; D may be TRBD1 (6 bases). Trimming pared 3 bases from V and 1 base from J, leaving 10 bases between. Germline V gives CDR1 SGHDN, CDR2 FVKESK. The CDR3 runs to 15 residues.

This clone was seen only once. The chain couples TRBV7-9 to TRBJ2-3, with D possibly being TRBD1 or TRBD2 (5 bases each). This CDR3 comprises 17 residues. Germline lookup yields CDR1 SEHNR and CDR2 FQNEAQ (reference sequence). The V and J ends lost 1 base and 4 bases respectively, with 18 bases between them. The DNA for the CDR3 is TGTGCCAGCAGCTTAGGGGTACGGGACCTAGCACCAGATACGCAGTATTTT. Translated: CASSLGVRDLAPDTQYF.